This T cell receptor beta chain was retrieved from a study of radiation and T cells in renal cell carcinoma. TCRdb's copy holds only in-frame clones and misses some; the assay was immunoSEQ multiplex PCR. This repertoire shows 75,000 to 95,000 clones, around 85% found once; its top ten account for approximately 9.6%. Time point defined: blood 4 weeks post-SBRT, at nephrectomy. Stated treatment: 15 Gy SBRT to primary tumor, nephrectomy 4 weeks later. Serial blood draws occurred at baseline and 2 and 4 weeks post-SBRT. The tumor was a clear cell renal cell carcinoma. The origin of this receptor is a man between 45 and 60 years old with renal cell carcinoma. The sample here was blood, taken from a patient whose treatment included radiotherapy and nephrectomy.

The CDR3 DNA is TGTGCCAGCAGCTCGGAGCGGGGACCAATCTACGAGCAGTACTTC. Translating gives CASSSERGPIYEQYF. V usage is TRBV7-8 and J usage is TRBJ2-7; 7 nucleotides align to TRBD2. The CDR3 spans 15 residues. Germline lookup yields CDR1 SGHVS and CDR2 FQNEAQ. The junction had 9 bases not matched to a gene; V was cut back by 4 bases and J by 3 bases.